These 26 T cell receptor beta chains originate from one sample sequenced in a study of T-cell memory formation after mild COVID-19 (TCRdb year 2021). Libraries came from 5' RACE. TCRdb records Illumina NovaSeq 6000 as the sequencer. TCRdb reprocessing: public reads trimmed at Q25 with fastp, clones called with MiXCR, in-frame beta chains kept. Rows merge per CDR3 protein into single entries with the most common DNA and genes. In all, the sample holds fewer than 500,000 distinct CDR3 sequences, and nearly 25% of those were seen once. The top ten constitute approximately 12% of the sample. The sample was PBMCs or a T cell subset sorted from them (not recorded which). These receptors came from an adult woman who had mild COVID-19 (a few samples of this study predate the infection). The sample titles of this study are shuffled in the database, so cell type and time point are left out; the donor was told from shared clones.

CDR3 DNA: TGCAGTGCTAGATCGTACGGGGCGGGGACCAACACAGATACGCAGTATTTT. Translation: CSARSYGAGTNTDTQYF. The rearrangement uses TRBV20-1 and TRBJ2-3, with D maybe TRBD2 (6 bases). There are 17 residues in the CDR3. With 2 bases removed from V and 2 bases from J, the gap between germline ends came to 20 bases. The germline gives CDR1 DFQATT, CDR2 SNEGSKA (reference sequence).

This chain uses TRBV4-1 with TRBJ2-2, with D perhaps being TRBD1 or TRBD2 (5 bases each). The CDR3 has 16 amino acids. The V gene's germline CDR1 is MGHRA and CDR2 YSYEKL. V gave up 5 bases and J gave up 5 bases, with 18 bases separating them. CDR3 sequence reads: CASSFSRDPSTGELFF. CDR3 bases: TGCGCCAGCAGCTTTAGCCGGGACCCTTCTACCGGGGAGCTGTTTTTT.

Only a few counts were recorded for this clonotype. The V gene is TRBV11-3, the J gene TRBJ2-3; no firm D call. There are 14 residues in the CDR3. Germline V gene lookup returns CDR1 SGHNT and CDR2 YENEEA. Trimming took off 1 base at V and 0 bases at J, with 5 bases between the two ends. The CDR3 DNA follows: TGTGCCAGCAGCTTAGCCCTCAGCACAGATACGCAGTATTTT. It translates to CASSLALSTDTQYF.

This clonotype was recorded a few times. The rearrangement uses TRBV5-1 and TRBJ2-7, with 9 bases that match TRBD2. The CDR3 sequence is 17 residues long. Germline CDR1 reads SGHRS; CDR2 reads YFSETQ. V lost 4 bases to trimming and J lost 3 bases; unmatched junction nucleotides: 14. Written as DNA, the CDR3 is TGCGCCAGCAGCCCCCTAACTTTCGGACTAGCGAGCTACGAGCAGTACTTC. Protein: CASSPLTFGLASYEQYF.

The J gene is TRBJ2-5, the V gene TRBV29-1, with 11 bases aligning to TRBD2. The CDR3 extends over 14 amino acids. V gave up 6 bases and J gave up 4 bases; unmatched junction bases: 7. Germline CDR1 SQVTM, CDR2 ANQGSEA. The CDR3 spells CSVALTSGRETQYF. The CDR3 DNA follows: TGCAGCGTCGCTCTCACTAGCGGGAGAGAGACCCAGTACTTC. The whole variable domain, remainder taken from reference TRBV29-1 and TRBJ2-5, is SAVISQKPSRDICQRGTSLTIQCQVDSQVTMMFWYRQQPGQSLTLIATANQGSEATYESGFVIDKFPISRPNLTFSTLTVSNMSPEDSSIYLCSVALTSGRETQYFGPGTRLLVL.

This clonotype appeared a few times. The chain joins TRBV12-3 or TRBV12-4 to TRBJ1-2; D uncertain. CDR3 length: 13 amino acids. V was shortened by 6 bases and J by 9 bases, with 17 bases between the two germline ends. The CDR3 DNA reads TGTGCCAGCAGGCCGCGGGGAATAGATAGCTACACCTTC. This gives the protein CASRPRGIDSYTF.

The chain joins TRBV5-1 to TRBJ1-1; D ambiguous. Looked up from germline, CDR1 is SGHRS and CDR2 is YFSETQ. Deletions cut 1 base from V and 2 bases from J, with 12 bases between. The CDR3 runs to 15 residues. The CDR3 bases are TGCGCCAGCAGCTTGATTACTGGACTAAACACTGAAGCTTTCTTT. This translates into CASSLITGLNTEAFF.

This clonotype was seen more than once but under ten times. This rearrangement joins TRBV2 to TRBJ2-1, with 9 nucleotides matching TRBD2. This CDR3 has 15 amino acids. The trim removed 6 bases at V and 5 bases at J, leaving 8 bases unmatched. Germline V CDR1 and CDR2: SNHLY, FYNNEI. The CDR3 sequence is CASRVTSGGNNEQFF. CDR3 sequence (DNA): TGTGCCAGCAGAGTGACTAGCGGAGGAAACAATGAGCAGTTCTTC.

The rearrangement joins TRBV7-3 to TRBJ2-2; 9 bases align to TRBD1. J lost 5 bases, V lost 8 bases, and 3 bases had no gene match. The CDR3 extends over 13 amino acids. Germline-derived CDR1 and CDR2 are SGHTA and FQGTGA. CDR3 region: CASSGTGTGELFF. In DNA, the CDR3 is TGTGCCAGCTCTGGGACAGGGACCGGGGAGCTGTTTTTT.

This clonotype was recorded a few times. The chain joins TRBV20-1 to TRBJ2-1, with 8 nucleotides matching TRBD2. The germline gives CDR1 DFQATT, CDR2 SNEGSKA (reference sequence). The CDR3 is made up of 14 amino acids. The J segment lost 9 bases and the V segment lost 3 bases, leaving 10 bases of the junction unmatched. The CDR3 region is CSARVRGEVGEQFF. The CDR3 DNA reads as TGCAGTGCTAGGGTGCGGGGGGAAGTTGGTGAGCAGTTCTTC.

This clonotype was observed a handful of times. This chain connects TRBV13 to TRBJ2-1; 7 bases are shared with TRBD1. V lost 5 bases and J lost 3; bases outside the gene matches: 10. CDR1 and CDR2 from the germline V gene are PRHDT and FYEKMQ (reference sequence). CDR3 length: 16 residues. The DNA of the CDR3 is TGTGCCAGCAGCGTTACAGGGGTGGTGTTCTACAATGAGCAGTTCTTC. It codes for CASSVTGVVFYNEQFF.

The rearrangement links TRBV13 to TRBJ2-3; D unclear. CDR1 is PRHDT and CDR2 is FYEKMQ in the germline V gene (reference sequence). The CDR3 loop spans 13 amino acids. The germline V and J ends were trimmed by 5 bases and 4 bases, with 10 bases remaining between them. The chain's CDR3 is CASSRGPADTQYF. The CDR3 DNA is TGTGCCAGCAGCCGAGGACCAGCAGATACGCAGTATTTT.

The CDR3 sequence is CASSSEGTPQETQYF. CDR3 nucleotides: TGTGCCAGCAGTTCCGAGGGGACGCCGCAAGAGACCCAGTACTTC. The J gene is TRBJ2-5, the V gene TRBV6-5, with D perhaps given as TRBD1 or TRBD2 (5 bases each). Germline V gene lookup returns CDR1 MNHEY and CDR2 SVGAGI. CDR3 length equals 15 residues. The V and J ends lost 4 bases and 2 bases respectively, with 14 bases between them.

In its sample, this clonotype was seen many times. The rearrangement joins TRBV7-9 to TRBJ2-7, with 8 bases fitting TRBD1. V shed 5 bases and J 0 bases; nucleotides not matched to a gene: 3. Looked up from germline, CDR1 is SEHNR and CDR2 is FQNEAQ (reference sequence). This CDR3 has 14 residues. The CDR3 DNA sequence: TGTGCCAGCAGCCGGACAGGGCCCTCCTACGAGCAGTACTTC. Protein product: CASSRTGPSYEQYF.

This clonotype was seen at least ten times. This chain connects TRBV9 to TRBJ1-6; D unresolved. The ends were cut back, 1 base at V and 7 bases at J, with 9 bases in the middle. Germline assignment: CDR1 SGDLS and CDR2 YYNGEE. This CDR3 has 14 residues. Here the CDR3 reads CASSVRVGNSPLHF. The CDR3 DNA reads TGTGCCAGCAGCGTAAGAGTTGGGAATTCACCCCTCCACTTT.

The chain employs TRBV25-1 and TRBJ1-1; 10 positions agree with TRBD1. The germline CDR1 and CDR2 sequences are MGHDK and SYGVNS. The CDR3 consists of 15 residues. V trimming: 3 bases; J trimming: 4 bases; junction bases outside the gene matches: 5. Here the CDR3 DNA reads TGTGCCAGCAGTGATCCCGGACAGGGGGGCACTGAAGCTTTCTTT. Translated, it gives CASSDPGQGGTEAFF.

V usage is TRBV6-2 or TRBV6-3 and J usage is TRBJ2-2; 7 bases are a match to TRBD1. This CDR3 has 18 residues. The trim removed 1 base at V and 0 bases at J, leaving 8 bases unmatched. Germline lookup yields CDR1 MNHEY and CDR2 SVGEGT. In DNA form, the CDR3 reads TGTGCCAGCAGTTACTACGGGACAGCCCTCGCGAACACCGGGGAGCTGTTTTTT. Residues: CASSYYGTALANTGELFF.

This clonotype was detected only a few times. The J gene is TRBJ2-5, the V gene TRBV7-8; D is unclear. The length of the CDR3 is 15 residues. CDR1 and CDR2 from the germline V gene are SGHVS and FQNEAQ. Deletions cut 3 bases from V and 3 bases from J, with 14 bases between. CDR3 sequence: CASSFARQAKETQYF. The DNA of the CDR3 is TGTGCCAGCAGCTTTGCGAGGCAGGCGAAAGAGACCCAGTACTTC.

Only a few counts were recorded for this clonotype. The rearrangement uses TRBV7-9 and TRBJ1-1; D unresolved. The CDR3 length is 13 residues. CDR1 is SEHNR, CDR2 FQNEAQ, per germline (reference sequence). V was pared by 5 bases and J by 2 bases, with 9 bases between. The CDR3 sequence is CASSHKSNTEAFF. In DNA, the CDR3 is TGTGCCAGCAGCCACAAATCAAACACTGAAGCTTTCTTT.

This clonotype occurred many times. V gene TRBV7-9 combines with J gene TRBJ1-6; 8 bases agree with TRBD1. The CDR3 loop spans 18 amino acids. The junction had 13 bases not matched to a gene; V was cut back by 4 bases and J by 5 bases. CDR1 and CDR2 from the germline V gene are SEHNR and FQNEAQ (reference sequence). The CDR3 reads CASSSGFDRGPHNSPLHF. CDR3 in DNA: TGTGCCAGCAGCTCCGGGTTCGACAGGGGCCCCCATAATTCACCCCTCCACTTT.

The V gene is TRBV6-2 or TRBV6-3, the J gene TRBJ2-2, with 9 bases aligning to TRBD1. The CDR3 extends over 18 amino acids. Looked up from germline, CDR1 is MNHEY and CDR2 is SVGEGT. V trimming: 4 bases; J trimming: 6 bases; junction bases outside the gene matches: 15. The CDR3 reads CASSSWIPGQGSPGELFF. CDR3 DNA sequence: TGTGCCAGCAGTTCGTGGATACCGGGACAGGGCAGCCCCGGGGAGCTGTTTTTT.

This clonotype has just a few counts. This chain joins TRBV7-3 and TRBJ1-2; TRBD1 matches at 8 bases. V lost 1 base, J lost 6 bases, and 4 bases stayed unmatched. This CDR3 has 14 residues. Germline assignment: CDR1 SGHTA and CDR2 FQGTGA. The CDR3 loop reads CASSLNPTGDGYTF. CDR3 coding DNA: TGTGCCAGCAGCTTAAACCCGACAGGGGATGGCTACACCTTC.

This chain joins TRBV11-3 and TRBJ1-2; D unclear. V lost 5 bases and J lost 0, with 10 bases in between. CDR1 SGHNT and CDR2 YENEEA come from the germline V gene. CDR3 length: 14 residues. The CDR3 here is CASSDDGTNYGYTF. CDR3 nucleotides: TGTGCCAGCAGCGACGACGGCACTAACTATGGCTACACCTTC.

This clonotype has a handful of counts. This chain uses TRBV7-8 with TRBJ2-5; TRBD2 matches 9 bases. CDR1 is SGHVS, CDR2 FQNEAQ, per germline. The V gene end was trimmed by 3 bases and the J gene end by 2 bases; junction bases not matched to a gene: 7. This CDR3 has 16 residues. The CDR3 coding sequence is TGTGCCAGCAGCTTTCGGCTAGCGGGGACTCAAGAGACCCAGTACTTC. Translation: CASSFRLAGTQETQYF.

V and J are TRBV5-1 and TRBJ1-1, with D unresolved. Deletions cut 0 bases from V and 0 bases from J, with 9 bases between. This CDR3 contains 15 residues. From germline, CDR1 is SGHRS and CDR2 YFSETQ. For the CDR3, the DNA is TGCGCCAGCAGCTTGGCGTTGGGGATGAACACTGAAGCTTTCTTT. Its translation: CASSLALGMNTEAFF.

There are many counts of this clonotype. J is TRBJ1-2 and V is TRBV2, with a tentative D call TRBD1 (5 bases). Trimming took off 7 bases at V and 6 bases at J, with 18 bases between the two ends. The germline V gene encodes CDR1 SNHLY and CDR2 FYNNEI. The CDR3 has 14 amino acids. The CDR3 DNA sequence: TGTGCCAGCACCTCAGGAGGGGCGCTGAATGGCTACACCTTC. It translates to CASTSGGALNGYTF.